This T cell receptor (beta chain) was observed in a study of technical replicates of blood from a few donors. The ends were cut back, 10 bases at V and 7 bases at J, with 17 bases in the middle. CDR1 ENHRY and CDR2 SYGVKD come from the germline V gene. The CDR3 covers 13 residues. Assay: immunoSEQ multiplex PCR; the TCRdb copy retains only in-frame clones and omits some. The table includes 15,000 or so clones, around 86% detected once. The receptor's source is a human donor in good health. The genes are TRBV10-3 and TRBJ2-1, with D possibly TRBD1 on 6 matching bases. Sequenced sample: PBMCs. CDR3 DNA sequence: TGTGCCACCAAGGGGACACTTGGGAATGAGCAGTTCTTC. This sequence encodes CATKGTLGNEQFF.